The 24 T cell receptor beta chains in this list originate from one sample, sequenced in a study of blood T cell repertoires in COVID-19. The repertoire was sequenced with immunoSEQ multiplex PCR; TCRdb's copy has only in-frame clones and lacks some. The data show around 390,000 clones, around nine tenths seen once. What was sequenced was PBMCs or T cells enriched from blood (not recorded which). The receptors derive from a woman aged 45-60 years who had recovered from COVID-19.

This sequence joins TRBV9 and TRBJ1-1; D is undetermined. Trimming left V 3 bases short and J 1 base short, with 7 bases between. In germline, CDR1 is SGDLS, CDR2 YYNGEE. The CDR3 spans 13 residues. CDR3 in amino acids: CASSESSNTEAFF. CDR3 bases: TGTGCCAGCAGCGAATCCTCGAACACTGAAGCTTTCTTT.

This sequence joins TRBV4-1 and TRBJ2-3; 13 bases line up with TRBD2. The CDR3 loop spans 16 amino acids. V shed 6 bases, J shed 7 bases, and the junction held 10 bases outside the gene matches. The V gene's germline CDR1 is MGHRA and CDR2 YSYEKL. The chain's CDR3 is CASRPTGLAGINTQYF. CDR3 sequence (DNA): TGCGCCAGCAGACCTACGGGACTAGCGGGAATTAATACGCAGTATTTT.

CDR3 sequence: CATSRGSSGLKSQPQHF. DNA of the CDR3: TGTGCCACCAGCAGAGGTTCCTCAGGGTTGAAAAGTCAGCCCCAGCATTTT. This sequence joins TRBV15 and TRBJ1-5; D is perhaps TRBD1 (5 bases). Germline V gene data show CDR1 as LNHNV and CDR2 as YYDKDF (reference sequence). The CDR3 loop spans 17 amino acids. V dropped 1 base and J dropped 6 bases, with 19 bases sitting between them.

The chain couples TRBV27 to TRBJ2-7; D is perhaps TRBD1 (5 bases). Germline V gene data show CDR1 as MNHEY and CDR2 as SMNVEV (reference sequence). The germline V and J ends were trimmed by 1 base and 2 bases, with 9 bases remaining between them. CDR3 length: 14 amino acids. The CDR3 loop is CASSLFPGTYEQYF. The CDR3 DNA follows: TGTGCCAGCAGTTTATTTCCAGGGACCTACGAGCAGTACTTC.

V is TRBV3-1 (or the pseudogene TRBV3-2) and J is TRBJ1-2; D perhaps matches TRBD1 (6 bases). This CDR3 is 12 amino acids long. The germline gives CDR1 LGHDT, CDR2 YNNKEL (reference sequence). Trimming shortened V by 6 bases and J by 7 bases, and 12 bases separated the two germline ends. CDR3 nucleotide sequence: TGTGCCAGCAGTAATGACAGGCTTGGCTACACCTTC. Translating gives CASSNDRLGYTF.

This chain joins TRBV7-9 and TRBJ2-2; D gene uncertain. Trimming removed 0 bases from V and 3 bases from J, with 11 bases in between. This CDR3 spans 16 amino acids. Germline lookup yields CDR1 SEHNR and CDR2 FQNEAQ (reference sequence). The CDR3 DNA is TGTGCCAGCAGCTTAGCACAGTCCCTGGACACCGGGGAGCTGTTTTTT. Its protein is CASSLAQSLDTGELFF.

This chain joins TRBV7-2 and TRBJ1-2; D is uncertain. The germline CDR1 and CDR2 sequences are SGHTA and FQGNSA. The CDR3 runs 14 residues. Trimming took 1 base from V and 8 from J, leaving 14 bases between them. The CDR3 DNA sequence: TGTGCCAGCAGCTTAGGGGCAGGCCAAAGGGGCTACACCTTC. Translating gives CASSLGAGQRGYTF.

V usage is TRBV15 and J usage is TRBJ2-1; 8 positions agree with TRBD2. Per germline, CDR1 LNHNV and CDR2 YYDKDF (reference sequence). Trimming removed 5 bases from V and 3 bases from J; junction bases left unmatched: 6. The CDR3 has 15 residues. CDR3 amino acids: CATSPREGDYNEQFF. The CDR3, as DNA: TGTGCCACCAGCCCCCGGGAGGGGGACTACAATGAGCAGTTCTTC.

This chain uses TRBV7-9 with TRBJ1-2; no clear D. Per germline, CDR1 SEHNR and CDR2 FQNEAQ (reference sequence). The CDR3 sequence is 13 residues long. The germline V and J ends were trimmed by 4 bases and 8 bases, with 14 bases remaining between them. The CDR3 DNA follows: TGTGCCAGCAGCTCGGCGGCAGCGATAGGCTACACCTTC. Protein: CASSSAAAIGYTF.

The chain joins TRBV5-6 to TRBJ1-2; 9 nucleotides align to TRBD1. V dropped 3 bases and J dropped 5; count of bases not matched to a gene: 5. This CDR3 has 14 residues. The germline CDR1 and CDR2 sequences are SGHDT and YYEEEE. The CDR3 sequence: CASSWQTGGYGYTF. In DNA form, the CDR3 reads TGTGCCAGCAGCTGGCAGACAGGGGGTTATGGCTACACCTTC.

The V call is TRBV11-3, the J call TRBJ1-1; D remains ambiguous. Germline values: CDR1 SGHNT, CDR2 YENEEA. The CDR3 has 13 amino acids. V dropped 1 base and J dropped 2 bases, with 5 bases sitting between them. CDR3 sequence (DNA): TGTGCCAGCAGCTTAGGCCTAAACACTGAAGCTTTCTTT. This codes for CASSLGLNTEAFF.

This clone was observed a few times. The chain couples TRBV2 to TRBJ1-5, with 9 bases matching TRBD1. Germline loops: CDR1 SNHLY, CDR2 FYNNEI. The CDR3 runs to 14 residues. V was pared by 6 bases and J by 3 bases, with 3 bases of the junction left unmatched. CDR3 nucleotides: TGTGCCAGCAGGGACAGGGGAATCAATCAGCCCCAGCATTTT. Residues: CASRDRGINQPQHF.

The chain carries TRBV27 and TRBJ2-7; tentatively, D is TRBD2 (6 bases). The CDR3 spans 14 residues. Trimming removed 3 bases from V and 3 bases from J, with 12 bases in between. Germline V lookup: CDR1 MNHEY, CDR2 SMNVEV (reference sequence). The CDR3 nucleotides read TGTGCCAGCAGTTTTGGAGGGCCCCACTACGAGCAGTACTTC. Protein sequence: CASSFGGPHYEQYF.

This rearrangement joins TRBV5-5 to TRBJ1-1; the match to TRBD1 covers 7 bases. CDR3 length: 15 residues. The V gene's germline CDR1 is SGHKS and CDR2 YYEKEE (reference sequence). Trimming removed 1 base from V and 5 bases from J; junction bases left unmatched: 8. The CDR3: CASSLTSTGSTEAFF. Written as DNA, the CDR3 is TGTGCCAGCAGCTTGACCTCGACAGGGTCTACTGAAGCTTTCTTT.

This chain uses TRBV27 with TRBJ1-2, with D possibly TRBD1 on 6 matching bases. Germline V CDR1 and CDR2: MNHEY, SMNVEV (reference sequence). Trimming shortened V by 5 bases and J by 5 bases, and 18 bases separated the two germline ends. The CDR3 extends over 15 amino acids. The chain's CDR3 is CASSPVEGGIYGYTF. DNA for the CDR3: TGTGCCAGCAGTCCAGTCGAGGGGGGGATTTATGGCTACACCTTC.

The CDR3 reads CASSLTSGGGYEQYF. The CDR3 bases are TGTGCCAGCAGCTTGACTAGCGGGGGTGGCTACGAGCAGTACTTC. The gene calls are TRBV7-6 and TRBJ2-7; the match to TRBD2 covers 12 bases. CDR3 length: 15 residues. With 3 bases clipped from V and 3 bases from J, the junction kept 3 bases outside the gene matches. Germline CDR1 reads SGHVS; CDR2 reads FNYEAQ.

The chain's CDR3 is CASSFSSQTNSPLHF. CDR3 nucleotide sequence: TGTGCCAGCAGCTTTTCCTCACAGACTAATTCACCCCTCCACTTT. This chain links TRBV5-6 with TRBJ1-6, with D unclear. The CDR3 runs to 15 residues. Germline V lookup: CDR1 SGHDT, CDR2 YYEEEE. Deletions cut 2 bases from V and 6 bases from J, with 12 bases between.

Regarding this clone: At one end the junction does not follow the germline gene, possibly because of a read error. The chain recombines TRBV12-3 or TRBV12-4 with TRBJ1-1; unclear D gene. The CDR3 runs 10 residues. Written as DNA, the CDR3 is TGTGCCAGCAGTAACAGTGAAGCTTTCTTT. Translation: CASSNSEAFF.

With respect to this clone: One junction end disagrees with the germline gene, perhaps due to a read error. The genes are TRBV5-5 and TRBJ2-1, with 8 bases that match TRBD2. This CDR3 has 15 residues. The V gene's germline CDR1 is SGHKS and CDR2 YYEKEE (reference sequence). The CDR3 coding sequence is TGTGCCAGCAGCTTGCCGGGGGGGACCTACAGTGAGCAGTTCTTC. This translates into CASSLPGGTYSEQFF.

V and J are TRBV5-1 and TRBJ1-2; 10 nucleotides align to TRBD1. Trimming took 4 bases from V and 0 from J; bases not matched to a gene: 9. Germline V lookup: CDR1 SGHRS, CDR2 YFSETQ. The CDR3 is 17 amino acids. Written as DNA, the CDR3 is TGCGCCAGCAGCGCAAGACAGGGGGCTTCCTCTAACTATGGCTACACCTTC. Protein sequence: CASSARQGASSNYGYTF.

In DNA form, the CDR3 reads TGTGCCAGCAGCAAAGGGGCCTGGGGGCAGGGGGATCAGCCCCAGCATTTT. Its translation is CASSKGAWGQGDQPQHF. V usage is TRBV21-1 and J usage is TRBJ1-5; TRBD1, the table's D call, was not compared with the DNA. TRBV21-1 is noted as a pseudogene. The CDR3 is 17 amino acids.

The chain carries TRBV6-4 and TRBJ2-2; TRBD1 matches 9 bases. This CDR3 region has 16 residues. The V gene's germline CDR1 is MRHNA and CDR2 SNTAGT. The V segment lost 3 bases and the J segment 4 bases; nucleotides outside the gene matches: 6. The CDR3 sequence: CASSEGTGIITGELFF. The CDR3 nucleotides read TGTGCCAGCAGTGAGGGGACAGGGATAATCACCGGGGAGCTGTTTTTT.

The table lists this clone with a count of one. This chain links TRBV7-9 with TRBJ1-2; unclear D gene. The CDR3 has 14 residues. Trimming took off 1 base at V and 4 bases at J, with 10 bases between the two ends. CDR1 is SEHNR, CDR2 FQNEAQ, per germline (reference sequence). In nucleotides, the CDR3 is TGTGCCAGCAGCTTAGAGCGAGGTCCCTATGGCTACACCTTC. Translated: CASSLERGPYGYTF.

The chain combines TRBV28 with TRBJ2-3; 11 bases are shared with TRBD2. This CDR3 has 14 residues. Germline loops: CDR1 MDHEN, CDR2 SYDVKM. J was trimmed by 6 bases and V by 8 bases; bases with no gene match: 7. The CDR3 spells CASRTSGLTDTQYF. Written as DNA, the CDR3 is TGTGCCAGCCGGACTAGCGGGCTTACTGATACGCAGTATTTT.